Listed here are 25 T cell receptor beta chains from one sample, sequenced in a study of OX40 agonist ivuxolimab in advanced cancers. Generated by immunoSEQ multiplex PCR, the TCRdb table keeps only in-frame clones and is missing some. The repertoire holds 65,000 to 95,000 clones, more than 90% seen once, with about 6.6% in the top ten. The material was CD4+ or CD8+ T cells sorted from blood, obtained in a trial of the OX40 agonist ivuxolimab. These receptors all stem from an adult with an advanced solid tumor such as melanoma, head and neck, liver or kidney cancer.

The chain links TRBV7-9 to TRBJ2-2, with D tentatively TRBD2 (5 bases). CDR1 is SEHNR and CDR2 is FQNEAQ in the germline V gene (reference sequence). The CDR3 runs to 16 residues. V was pared by 5 bases and J by 1 base, with 14 bases between. In DNA, the CDR3 is TGTGCCAGCAGCCCCAGAGGCCGGGAGAACACCGGGGAGCTGTTTTTT. This encodes CASSPRGRENTGELFF.

CDR3 in amino acids: CASTKGRITEAFF. CDR3 in DNA: TGTGCCAGCACCAAGGGGAGGATCACTGAAGCTTTCTTT. The chain combines TRBV2 with TRBJ1-1; D might be TRBD1 (5 bases). V lost 7 bases to trimming and J lost 4 bases, with 13 bases between them. CDR1 SNHLY and CDR2 FYNNEI come from the germline V gene. This CDR3 has 13 amino acids.

The chain uses TRBV27 and TRBJ2-2; TRBD2 aligns across 8 bases. Germline V gene data show CDR1 as MNHEY and CDR2 as SMNVEV (reference sequence). J lost 2 bases, V lost 5 bases, and 4 bases had no gene match. This CDR3 has 15 residues. For the CDR3, the DNA is TGTGCCAGCAGTGTAGCGGGAATCAACACCGGGGAGCTGTTTTTT. Protein: CASSVAGINTGELFF.

V gene TRBV11-2 combines with J gene TRBJ2-7; D may match TRBD1 or TRBD2 (6 bases each). The V and J ends lost 7 bases and 0 bases respectively, with 10 bases between them. CDR3 length equals 13 residues. Germline V gene data show CDR1 as SGHAT and CDR2 as FQNNGV. The CDR3 protein is CASTTGASYEQYF. DNA of the CDR3: TGTGCCAGCACCACGGGGGCCTCCTACGAGCAGTACTTC.

V is TRBV5-1 and J is TRBJ1-5, with TRBD1 matching 7 bases. The CDR3 covers 14 residues. CDR1 SGHRS and CDR2 YFSETQ come from the germline V gene. J gave up 2 bases and V 4 bases, and 3 bases lay outside the gene matches. The CDR3 DNA sequence: TGCGCCAGCAGCGACAGGGCTGGCAATCAGCCCCAGCATTTT. Encoded protein: CASSDRAGNQPQHF.

CDR3 in DNA: TGTGCCAGCAGTATAGCGGGAGAACTAAATGAGCAGTTCTTC. Residues: CASSIAGELNEQFF. The genes are TRBV28 and TRBJ2-1; TRBD2 matches at 9 bases. Germline V CDR1 and CDR2: MDHEN, SYDVKM. Trimming removed 5 bases from V and 7 bases from J; junction bases left unmatched: 6. The CDR3 is 14 amino acids.

The J gene is TRBJ2-2, the V gene TRBV5-4, with D possibly matching TRBD2 (6 bases). CDR3 length: 12 residues. Deletions cut 7 bases from V and 5 bases from J, with 9 bases between. Germline lookup yields CDR1 SGHNT and CDR2 YYREEE (reference sequence). The CDR3 bases are TGTGCCAGCCGCCTAGCGACCGGGGAGCTGTTTTTT. Translating it yields CASRLATGELFF.

J is TRBJ2-1 and V is TRBV19; 7 bases fit TRBD2. This CDR3 is built from 15 residues. V gave up 5 bases and J gave up 5 bases; unmatched junction bases: 9. From germline, CDR1 is LNHDA and CDR2 SQIVND (reference sequence). CDR3 nucleotides: TGTGCCAGTAGTTTCCCGGGACTACACAACAATGAGCAGTTCTTC. Its translation is CASSFPGLHNNEQFF.

The sample holds one count of this clone. The genes are TRBV7-8 and TRBJ2-1, with unresolved D. V gave up 3 bases and J gave up 5 bases, with 20 bases separating them. The CDR3 runs to 17 residues. The germline gives CDR1 SGHVS, CDR2 FQNEAQ. CDR3 nucleotides: TGTGCCAGCAGCTTGAAACGGTTCCCCTCCGCCCACAATGAGCAGTTCTTC. Protein product: CASSLKRFPSAHNEQFF.

The chain employs TRBV27 and TRBJ1-4, with D unresolved. Per germline, CDR1 MNHEY and CDR2 SMNVEV (reference sequence). The CDR3 runs 13 residues. Trimming cost V 8 bases and J 10 bases, with 17 bases left between them. The CDR3 here is CASSALERGKLFF. DNA for the CDR3: TGTGCCAGCTCGGCCCTAGAAAGAGGAAAACTGTTTTTT.

The CDR3 is CASRSSGASTDTQYF. The CDR3 DNA is TGCGCCAGCAGATCCTCGGGGGCTAGCACAGATACGCAGTATTTT. The chain couples TRBV5-1 to TRBJ2-3; TRBD1 or TRBD2 may be the D gene (6 bases each). Trimming took 5 bases from V and 0 from J, leaving 13 bases between them. Germline loops: CDR1 SGHRS, CDR2 YFSETQ. CDR3 length: 15 residues.

The chain uses TRBV19 and TRBJ1-2, with D possibly being TRBD1 (6 bases). Germline V gives CDR1 LNHDA, CDR2 SQIVND (reference sequence). CDR3 length equals 14 residues. Trimming removed 5 bases at V and 4 bases at J, with 14 bases between. CDR3 nucleotide sequence: TGTGCCAGTAGTCCCGGCAGGGGAGGCTATGGCTACACCTTC. It specifies CASSPGRGGYGYTF.

This rearrangement joins TRBV9 to TRBJ1-2; TRBD1 aligns across 10 bases. Germline V gene data show CDR1 as SGDLS and CDR2 as YYNGEE. The V and J ends lost 1 base and 5 bases, in that order; junction bases with no gene match: 5. The CDR3 contains 15 residues. The CDR3 DNA sequence: TGTGCCAGCAGCGTAAAAGGGACAGGGGCTTATGGCTACACCTTC. It specifies CASSVKGTGAYGYTF.

The rearrangement uses TRBV14 and TRBJ1-1; D is ambiguous. The CDR3 is 15 residues long. V dropped 4 bases and J dropped 2 bases, with 14 bases sitting between them. The V gene's germline CDR1 is SGHDN and CDR2 FVKESK. CDR3 DNA: TGTGCCAGCAGCCCTCAAACCGGGAGAAACACTGAAGCTTTCTTT. Protein: CASSPQTGRNTEAFF.

The gene calls are TRBV5-1 and TRBJ2-3, with 8 nucleotides matching TRBD2. Trimming cost V 0 bases and J 3 bases; bases outside gene matches: 3. Germline CDR1 reads SGHRS; CDR2 reads YFSETQ. This CDR3 is built from 15 residues. The CDR3 sequence: CASSLAGGPTDTQYF. Written as DNA, the CDR3 is TGCGCCAGCAGCTTGGCGGGAGGGCCAACAGATACGCAGTATTTT.

The chain combines TRBV25-1 with TRBJ2-5, with 7 bases fitting TRBD2. The CDR3 sequence is 14 residues long. Germline assignment: CDR1 MGHDK and CDR2 SYGVNS. Germline trimming cut 5 bases from V and 2 bases from J; bases unmatched to any gene: 5. The CDR3 is CASSLPGLQETQYF. DNA of the CDR3: TGTGCCAGCAGTTTGCCGGGACTACAAGAGACCCAGTACTTC.

The chain employs TRBV5-1 and TRBJ2-7, with D perhaps assigned TRBD1 or TRBD2 (5 bases each). Trimming shortened V by 6 bases and J by 1 base, and 14 bases separated the two germline ends. This CDR3 spans 14 amino acids. Germline V gene sequence: CDR1 SGHRS, CDR2 YFSETQ. The CDR3 spells CASTLGTPSYEQYF. The CDR3 region has the DNA TGCGCCAGCACCTTAGGGACGCCTTCCTACGAGCAGTACTTC.

V and J are TRBV9 and TRBJ2-3; TRBD1 agrees at 7 bases. Germline V gene data show CDR1 as SGDLS and CDR2 as YYNGEE. V shed 4 bases and J 1 base; nucleotides not matched to a gene: 6. The CDR3 covers 15 residues. Written as DNA, the CDR3 is TGTGCCAGCAGCTCTCGACAGGGTGGCACAGATACGCAGTATTTT. It specifies CASSSRQGGTDTQYF.

The V call is TRBV4-2, the J call TRBJ1-1; tentatively, D is TRBD1 (5 bases). CDR1 and CDR2 (germline): LGHNA, YNFKEQ. This CDR3 spans 14 amino acids. V gave up 6 bases and J gave up 4 bases, with 15 bases separating them. The CDR3 nucleotides read TGTGCCAGCAGTCGATTCGGGACGGGCACTGAAGCTTTCTTT. Protein product: CASSRFGTGTEAFF.

A remark on this clone: The junction shows a germline mismatch at one end, possibly a read error. V is TRBV13 and J is TRBJ2-3; 7 bases agree with TRBD2. The germline V gene has CDR1 PRHDT and CDR2 FYEKMQ (reference sequence). This CDR3 is built from 15 residues. CDR3 sequence (DNA): TGTGCCAGCAGCTTAAACCCGACTAGCAAAGATACGCAGTATTTT. This encodes CASSLNPTSKDTQYF.

The chain is built from TRBV2 and TRBJ1-1, with unresolved D. V lost 4 bases to trimming and J lost 8 bases, with 11 bases between them. CDR1 and CDR2 (germline): SNHLY, FYNNEI. This CDR3 contains 12 residues. CDR3 sequence reads: CASSGLGLEAFF. DNA for the CDR3: TGTGCCAGCAGTGGACTGGGCTTAGAAGCTTTCTTT. Based on the CDR3 plus reference TRBV2 and TRBJ1-1, the full variable domain is EPEVTQTPSHQVTQMGQEVILRCVPISNHLYFYWYRQILGQKVEFLVSFYNNEISEKSEIFDDQFSVERPDGSNFTLKIRSTKLEDSAMYFCASSGLGLEAFFGQGTRLTVV.

CDR3 in DNA: TGTGCCACCTCAAACGGCGGGCCCCATTCAAAGCAGTACTTC. This gives the protein CATSNGGPHSKQYF. The V and J genes are TRBV15 and TRBJ2-7, with D maybe TRBD2 (5 bases). V lost 8 bases, J lost 8 bases, and 22 bases lay in between. The CDR3 has 14 amino acids. Looked up from germline, CDR1 is LNHNV and CDR2 is YYDKDF (reference sequence).

In DNA form, the CDR3 reads TGTGCCAGTACCGTAGCGGGAGGGCCGGGTGAGCAGTTCTTC. Protein: CASTVAGGPGEQFF. V and J are TRBV19 and TRBJ2-1; TRBD2 matches at 11 bases. CDR3 length equals 14 residues. Germline CDR1 is LNHDA and CDR2 is SQIVND (reference sequence). The V gene end was trimmed by 7 bases and the J gene end by 9 bases; junction bases not matched to a gene: 8. The full variable domain, completed using reference TRBV19 and TRBJ2-1, is DGGITQSPKYLFRKEGQNVTLSCEQNLNHDAMYWYRQDPGQGLRLIYYSQIVNDFQKGDIAEGYSVSREKKESFPLTVTSAQKNPTAFYLCASTVAGGPGEQFFGPGTRLTVL.

This sequence joins TRBV30 and TRBJ1-5, with unresolved D. The CDR3 spans 14 residues. Germline CDR1 and CDR2: GTSNPN and SVGIG (reference sequence). Between the trimmed V and J ends, which lost 0 bases and 0 bases, there was a span of 6 bases. CDR3 amino acids: CAWSVLGSNQPQHF. The CDR3 DNA follows: TGTGCCTGGAGTGTATTAGGTAGCAATCAGCCCCAGCATTTT.

The V and J genes are TRBV5-5 and TRBJ2-1; no reliable D call. CDR1 SGHKS and CDR2 YYEKEE come from the germline V gene (reference sequence). The V and J ends lost 5 bases and 4 bases respectively, with 10 bases between them. This CDR3 region has 13 residues. The CDR3 loop is CASRENLYNEQFF. DNA of the CDR3: TGTGCCAGCAGGGAAAATTTGTACAATGAGCAGTTCTTC.